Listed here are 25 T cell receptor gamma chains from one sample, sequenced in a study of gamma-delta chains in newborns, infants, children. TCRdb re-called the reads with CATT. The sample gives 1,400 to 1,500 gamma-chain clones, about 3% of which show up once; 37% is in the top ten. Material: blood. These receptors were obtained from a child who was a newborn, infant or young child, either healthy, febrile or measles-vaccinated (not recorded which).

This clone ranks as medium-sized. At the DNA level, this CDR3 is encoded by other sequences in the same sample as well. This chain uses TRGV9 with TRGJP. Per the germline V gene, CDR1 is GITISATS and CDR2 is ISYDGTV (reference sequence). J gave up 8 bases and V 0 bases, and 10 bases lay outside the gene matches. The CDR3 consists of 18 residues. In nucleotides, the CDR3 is TGTGCCTTGTGGGAGGTGCAGGTATTGAAGTTGGGCAAAAAAATCAAGGTATTT. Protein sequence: CALWEVQVLKLGKKIKVF.

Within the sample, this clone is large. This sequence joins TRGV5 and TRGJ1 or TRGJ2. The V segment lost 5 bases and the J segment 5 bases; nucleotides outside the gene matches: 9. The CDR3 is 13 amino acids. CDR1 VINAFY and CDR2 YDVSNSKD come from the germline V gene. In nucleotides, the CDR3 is TGTGCCACCTGGGGCCACCTACATTATAAGAAACTCTTT. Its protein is CATWGHLHYKKLF.

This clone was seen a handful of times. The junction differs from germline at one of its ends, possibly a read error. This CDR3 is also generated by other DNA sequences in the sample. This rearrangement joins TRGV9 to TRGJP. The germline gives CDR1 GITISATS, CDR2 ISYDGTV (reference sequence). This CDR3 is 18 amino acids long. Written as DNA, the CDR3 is TGTGCCTTGTGGGAGGTGCAGGTATTGAAGTTGGGCAAGAAAATCAAGGTATTT. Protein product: CALWEVQVLKLGKKIKVF.

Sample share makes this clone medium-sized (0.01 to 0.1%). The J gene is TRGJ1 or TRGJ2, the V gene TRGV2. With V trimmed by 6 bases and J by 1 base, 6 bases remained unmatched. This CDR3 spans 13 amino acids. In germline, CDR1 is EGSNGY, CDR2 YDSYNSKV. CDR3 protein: CATWPKNYYKKLF. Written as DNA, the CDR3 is TGTGCCACCTGGCCTAAAAATTATTATAAGAAACTCTTT.

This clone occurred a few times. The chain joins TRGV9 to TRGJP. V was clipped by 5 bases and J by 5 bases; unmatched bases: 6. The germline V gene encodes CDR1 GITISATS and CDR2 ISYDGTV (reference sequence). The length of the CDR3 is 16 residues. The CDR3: CALWVRKELGKKIKVF. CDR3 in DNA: TGTGCCTTGTGGGTTCGCAAAGAGTTGGGCAAAAAAATCAAGGTATTT.

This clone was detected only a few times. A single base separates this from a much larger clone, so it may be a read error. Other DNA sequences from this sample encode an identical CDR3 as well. The DNA for the CDR3 is TGTGCCTTGTGGGAAGAAGAGTTGGGCAAAAAAATCAAGGTGTTT. Residues: CALWEEELGKKIKVF. The chain uses TRGV9 and TRGJP. The germline V gene has CDR1 GITISATS and CDR2 ISYDGTV (reference sequence). The CDR3 length is 15 residues.

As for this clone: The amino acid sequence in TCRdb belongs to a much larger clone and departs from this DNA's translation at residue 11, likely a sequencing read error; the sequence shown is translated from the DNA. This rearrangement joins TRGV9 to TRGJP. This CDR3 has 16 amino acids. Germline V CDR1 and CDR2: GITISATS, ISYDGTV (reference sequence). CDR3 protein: CALWEPQELGRKIKVF. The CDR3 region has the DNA TGTGCCTTGTGGGAGCCACAAGAGTTGGGCAGAAAAATCAAGGTATTT.

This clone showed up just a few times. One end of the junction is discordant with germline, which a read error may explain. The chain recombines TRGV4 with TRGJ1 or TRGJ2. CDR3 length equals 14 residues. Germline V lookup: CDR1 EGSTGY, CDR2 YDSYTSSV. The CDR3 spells CATWGKANYHKKLF. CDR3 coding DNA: TGTGCCACCTGGGGCAAAGCCAATTATCATAAGAAACTCTTT.

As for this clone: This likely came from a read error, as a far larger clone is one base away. The CDR3 region is CASWEELGKKIKVF. As DNA, the CDR3 is TGTGCCTCGTGGGAGGAGTTGGGCAAAAAAATCAAGGTATTT. The rearrangement joins TRGV9 to TRGJP. The CDR3 runs to 14 residues. The germline V gene encodes CDR1 GITISATS and CDR2 ISYDGTV (reference sequence).

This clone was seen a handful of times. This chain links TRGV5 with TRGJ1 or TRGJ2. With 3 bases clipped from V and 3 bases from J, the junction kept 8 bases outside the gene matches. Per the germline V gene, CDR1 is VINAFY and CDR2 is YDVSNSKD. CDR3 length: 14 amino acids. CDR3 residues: CATWDGGVYYKKLF. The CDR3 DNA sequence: TGTGCCACCTGGGACGGTGGAGTTTATTATAAGAAACTCTTT.

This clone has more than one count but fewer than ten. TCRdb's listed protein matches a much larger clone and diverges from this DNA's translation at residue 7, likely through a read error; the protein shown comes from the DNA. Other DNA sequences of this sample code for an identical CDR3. CDR3 sequence (DNA): TGTGCCTTGTGGGAGCCGCTAGAGTTGGGCAAAAAAATCAAGGTATTT. As protein: CALWEPLELGKKIKVF. The chain employs TRGV9 and TRGJP. Per germline, CDR1 GITISATS and CDR2 ISYDGTV (reference sequence). After removal of 3 bases from V and 6 bases from J, the junction contained 5 bases not matched to a gene. The CDR3 covers 16 residues.

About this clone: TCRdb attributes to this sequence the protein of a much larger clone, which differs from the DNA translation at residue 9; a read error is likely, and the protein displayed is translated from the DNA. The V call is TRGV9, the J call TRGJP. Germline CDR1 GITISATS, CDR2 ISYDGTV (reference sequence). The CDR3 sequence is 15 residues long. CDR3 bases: TGTGCCTTGTGGGAGCAAGAGTTGGACAAAAAAATCAAGGTATTT. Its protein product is CALWEQELDKKIKVF.

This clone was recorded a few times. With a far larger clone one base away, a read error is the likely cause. The CDR3, as DNA: TGTGCCTGGTGGGAGGTGCGGCAAGAGTTGGGCAAAAAAATCAAGGTATTT. It codes for CAWWEVRQELGKKIKVF. The rearrangement links TRGV9 to TRGJP. Germline CDR1 reads GITISATS; CDR2 reads ISYDGTV (reference sequence). There are 17 residues in the CDR3.

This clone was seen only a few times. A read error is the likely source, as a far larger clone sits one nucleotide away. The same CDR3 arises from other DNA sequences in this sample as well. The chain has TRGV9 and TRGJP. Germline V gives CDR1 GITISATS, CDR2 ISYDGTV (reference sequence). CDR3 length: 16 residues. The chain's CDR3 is CALWETQELGKKIKVF. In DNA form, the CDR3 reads TGTGCCCTGTGGGAGACGCAAGAGTTGGGCAAAAAAATCAAGGTATTT.

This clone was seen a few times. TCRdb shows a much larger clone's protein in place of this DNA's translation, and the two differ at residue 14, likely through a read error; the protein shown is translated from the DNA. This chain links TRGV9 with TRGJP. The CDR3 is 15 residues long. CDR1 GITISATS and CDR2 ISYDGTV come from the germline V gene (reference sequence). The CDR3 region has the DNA TGTGCCTTGTGGGAGGCAGAGTTGGGCAAAAAAATCAAGTTATTT. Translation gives CALWEAELGKKIKLF.

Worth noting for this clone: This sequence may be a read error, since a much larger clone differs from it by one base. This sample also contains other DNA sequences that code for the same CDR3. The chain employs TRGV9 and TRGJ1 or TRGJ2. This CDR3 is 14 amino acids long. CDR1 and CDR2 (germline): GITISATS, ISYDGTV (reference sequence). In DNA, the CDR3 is TGTGCCCTGTGGGAGGTGCAACCTTATTATAAGAAACTCTTT. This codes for CALWEVQPYYKKLF.

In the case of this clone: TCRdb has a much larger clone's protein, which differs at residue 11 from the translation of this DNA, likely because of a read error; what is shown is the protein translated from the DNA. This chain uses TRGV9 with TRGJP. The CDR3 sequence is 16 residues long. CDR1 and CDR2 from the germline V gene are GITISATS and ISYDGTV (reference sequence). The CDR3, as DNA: TGTGCCTTGTGGGAGGGTCAAGAGTTGGGCAGAAAAATCAAGGTATTT. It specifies CALWEGQELGRKIKVF.

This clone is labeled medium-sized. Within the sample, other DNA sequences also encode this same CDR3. The CDR3 is CALWEQRDPDFYYKKLF. The CDR3 coding sequence is TGTGCCTTGTGGGAGCAGCGGGATCCCGACTTCTATTATAAGAAACTCTTT. The chain has TRGV9 and TRGJ1 or TRGJ2. Trimming removed 3 bases from V and 4 bases from J; junction bases left unmatched: 18. From germline, CDR1 is GITISATS and CDR2 ISYDGTV (reference sequence). CDR3 size: 17 residues.

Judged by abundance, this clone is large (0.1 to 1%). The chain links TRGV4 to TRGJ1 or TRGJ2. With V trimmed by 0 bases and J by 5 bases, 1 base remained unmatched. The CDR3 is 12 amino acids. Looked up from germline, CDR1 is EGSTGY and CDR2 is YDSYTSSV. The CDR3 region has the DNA TGTGCCACCTGGGATGGGCATTATAAGAAACTCTTT. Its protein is CATWDGHYKKLF.

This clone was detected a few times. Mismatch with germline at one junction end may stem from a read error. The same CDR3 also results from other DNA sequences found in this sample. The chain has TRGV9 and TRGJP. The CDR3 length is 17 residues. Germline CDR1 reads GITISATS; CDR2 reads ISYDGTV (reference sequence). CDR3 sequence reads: CALWEVLGGLGKKIKVF. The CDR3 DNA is TGTGCCTTGTGGGAGGTGCTAGGTGGTTTGGGCAAAAAGATCAAGGTATTT.

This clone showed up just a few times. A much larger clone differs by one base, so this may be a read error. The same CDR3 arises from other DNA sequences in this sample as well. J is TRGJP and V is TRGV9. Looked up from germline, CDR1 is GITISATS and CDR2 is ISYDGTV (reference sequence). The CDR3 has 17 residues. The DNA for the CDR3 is TGTGCCCTGTGGGAGGTGCTGCAAGAGTTGGGCAAAAAAATCAAGGTATTT. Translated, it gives CALWEVLQELGKKIKVF.

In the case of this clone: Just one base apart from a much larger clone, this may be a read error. CDR3 nucleotide sequence: TGTGCCACCTGGGTCACTGGTTGGCTCAAGATATTT. It translates to CATWVTGWLKIF. V gene TRGV4 combines with J gene TRGJP1. The CDR3 is made up of 12 amino acids. Germline CDR1 reads EGSTGY; CDR2 reads YDSYTSSV.

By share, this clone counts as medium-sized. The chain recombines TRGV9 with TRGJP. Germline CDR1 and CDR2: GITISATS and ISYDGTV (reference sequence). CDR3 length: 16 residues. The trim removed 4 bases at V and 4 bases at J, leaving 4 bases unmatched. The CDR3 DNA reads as TGTGCCTTGTGGGACATCCAAGAGTTGGGCAAAAAAATCAAGGTATTT. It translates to CALWDIQELGKKIKVF.

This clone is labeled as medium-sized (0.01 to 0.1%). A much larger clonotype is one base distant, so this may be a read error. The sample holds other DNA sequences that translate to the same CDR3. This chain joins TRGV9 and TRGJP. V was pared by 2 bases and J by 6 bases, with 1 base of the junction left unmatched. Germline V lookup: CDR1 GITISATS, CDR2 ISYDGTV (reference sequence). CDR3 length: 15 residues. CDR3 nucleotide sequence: TGTGCCTTGTGGGAGGCAGAGTTGGGCAAAAAAATCAAGGTATTT. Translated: CALWEAELGKKIKVF.

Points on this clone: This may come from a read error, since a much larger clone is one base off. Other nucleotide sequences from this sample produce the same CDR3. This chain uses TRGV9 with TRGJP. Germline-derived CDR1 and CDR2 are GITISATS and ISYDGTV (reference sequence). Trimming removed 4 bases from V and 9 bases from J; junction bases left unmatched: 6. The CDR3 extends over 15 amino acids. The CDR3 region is CALWEVVLGKKIKVF. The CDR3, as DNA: TGTGCCTTGTGGGAAGTCGTGTTGGGCAAAAAAATCAAGGTATTT.